The T cell receptor beta chain described here comes from a study of cytomegalovirus exposure and HLA in healthy donors (dated by TCRdb to 2015 to 2018). Broadly, across the study: An earlier analysis of around 600 of the donors reported about 250 Gb of sequence data and some 120 million unique TCR beta sequences from some 180 million T cells. The later analysis used no new phenotypic data to find candidate immune exposures, relying instead on TCR beta sequences and their occurrence across donors. Typing coverage differed by locus: A, B, C, DRB1 and DQB1 were typed in roughly 629-630 donors, DQA1 in 522, DPA1 in approximately 600, and DPB1 in roughly 450. A later analysis re-examined previously published TCR beta repertoires from around 670 donors and added high-resolution HLA genotyping to investigate patterns of TCR occurrence. Four to six DR-DQ haplotypes were handled as single units for association and clustering, since linkage in the cohort was strong. All discovery cohort repertoires had been generated on a single sequencing platform. Across under 500 genotyped donors of the cohort, an average of about 220,000 unique TCR beta nucleotide sequences per donor were sequenced, and roughly 20% of those sequences were non-productive. Class I and class II HLA loci were covered by the typing at four-digit resolution. The study used immunosequencing to profile the T cell repertoires of 600 to 850 subjects and linked those repertoires to cytomegalovirus serostatus. An early release that covered fewer than 800 HLA-typed donors contained approximately 300 gigabases of sequencing data and about 84 million unique TCR sequences. To decide whether each TCR beta V gene segment behaved as functional or pseudogenic, an earlier analysis of several hundred of the donors relied on high-throughput TCR beta sequencing. In addition to the first cohort of about 650 subjects, a separate validation cohort of approximately 130 different subjects was used. Of the 300 to 450 genotyped donors, about 80% fell in the genetic ancestry cluster associated with self-reported Caucasian donors. In a later genetic analysis, genome-wide SNP genotypes for 398 of the 666 donors were used, and that subset was treated as a discovery cohort. Alongside the repertoire data, information on donor age, sex, ethnicity and CMV serostatus was compiled. The study aimed to test whether cataloging public T cell receptors could reveal signatures of past pathogen exposure. To predict cytomegalovirus infection status, the study brought together high-throughput TCR immunosequencing, statistical association of individual TCRs with disease status, and machine learning. Overall study outcomes, separate from this receptor: A few of the identified cytomegalovirus-associated TCR beta chains were confirmed in vitro to be specific for cytomegalovirus antigens. Strong co-occurrence of HLA alleles, especially DR and DQ, made assigning TCR associations to individual alleles difficult. A further reported finding was that TCR beta sequences accurately predicted the HLA-A and HLA-B alleles for most subjects in the first cohort. The sequencing pipeline was judged likely to have produced a cluster of highly shared sequence variants as a technical artifact. Linkage disequilibrium might explain the correlated functional status among segregating V segments, but an unknown experimental factor could not be ruled out. In this cohort, only TCR beta chains were sequenced, and detectable features were limited by the absence of alpha or paired-chain data. In a later analysis, several top co-occurrence clusters were reported to appear linked to parvovirus B19, influenza, CMV and Epstein-Barr virus. The classifier was reported to diagnose cytomegalovirus status with high specificity and sensitivity in both the original cohort and the validation cohort. In an earlier analysis of approximately 590 of the donors, most TCR beta V segments were observed in productive rearrangements about 90% or about 30% of the time, broadly matching IMGT annotations. According to the authors, the approach could potentially be generalized to other disease states and immunological phenotypes. An association between a missense DCLRE1C variant and V-gene and J-gene trimming of TCR beta chains was found in a later genetic analysis and replicated in an independent cohort. Across donors, most TCR sequences were observed very rarely, whereas some public TCRs were present in many individuals. The presence/absence analyses assumed that sequencing depth was roughly uniform across donors, and that assumption may not be true. A total of around 150 TCR beta chains were listed by the study as associated with cytomegalovirus. Because the 87-base-pair reads could not distinguish some IMGT-functional V segments, including TRBV6-2 and TRBV6-3, those segments were excluded. Because counts were too low, roughly 16 rarely observed V segments, including chromosome 9 orphons, were left out of the earlier analysis of about 620 of the donors. Immune exposure information for the cohort was limited to CMV serostatus. Because HLA typing was unavailable for some donors at each locus, only the typed subset was used in association tests. Most CMV-associated TCR beta chains appeared to be HLA-restricted in a later analysis, and the HLA associations seemed to be driven largely by CMV exposure. In a later analysis, around 15,000 TCR beta sequences were associated with specific HLA alleles at a false discovery rate of 0.05. Compared with the roughly 600-donor mean, donors in an Asian-associated ancestry cluster had fewer N-insertions in productive TCRs, according to a later genetic analysis. In a later analysis, HLA-associated TCR beta chains showed more clonal expansion and lower generation probabilities than non-associated chains that were equally common. In a later analysis, the rate of TCR association differed among HLA loci, with DRB1 alleles having the most associated TCRs and HLA-C alleles having the fewest.

Points on this clone: No cognate antigen has been identified for it. No base quality information exists; no much larger clone differs at one position.

Including cysteine and phenylalanine, the CDR3 has 17 amino acids. CDR3 DNA only is kept here, 51 bases in frame from base 1. Compared with germline, V lacks 4 bases and J lacks 10 bases; bases without a gene match: 11. The germline V gene gives CDR1 as SGHRS and CDR2 as YFSETQ. The cohort consisted of fewer than 700 healthy bone marrow donors. At the time of sampling, all cohort members were nominally healthy, though unrecorded immune exposures were likely present. The donor tested CMV seronegative and was one of the 352 seronegative cohort members. A peripheral blood sample was collected from each donor, and TCR beta sequencing was performed on peripheral blood mononuclear cells. Genomic DNA extraction from the blood cell samples was performed with the Qiagen DNeasy Blood Extraction Kit. Preparation of the library involved the immunoSEQ multiplex PCR assay. The multiplex PCR relied on a mix of 60 forward primers for TCR Vbeta segments and 13 reverse primers for TCR Jbeta segments. The CDR3 region of rearranged TCR beta genes was amplified from genomic DNA with a multiplex PCR assay. Amplified TCR beta libraries were sequenced as 87-base-pair reads on the Illumina HiSeq System. The paper's data handling went like this. In a later analysis, tens of millions of unique TCR beta chains were counted across the 650 to 700 repertoires, and about 9.9 million of these chains were shared by at least two donors. To remove PCR and sequencing errors, raw reads were error-corrected and collapsed into unique sequences using a nearest-neighbor algorithm that merged closely related sequences. To assign V, D and J gene segments, CDR3 sequences were aligned to IMGT reference sequences. Each retained sequence needed at least a six-nucleotide match to both a V gene segment and a J gene segment. A rearrangement was called productive if the CDR3 had no stop codons and remained in frame with V and J, and every other rearrangement was called non-productive. CDR3 was defined by IMGT convention, running from the second conserved V-encoded cysteine to the conserved J-encoded phenylalanine. In an earlier analysis of around 600 of the donors, sequences lacking an unambiguous match to a single V gene segment were excluded. An earlier analysis of just under 600 of the donors called V segments functional above 56.7% productive rearrangements and segregating when the between-donor standard deviation exceeded 5%. To diagnose cytomegalovirus status from the catalog of TCR beta chain sequences, a statistical classification framework was built. In a later analysis, V and J genes were assigned by comparing TCR nucleotide sequences against IMGT/GENE-DB human TR gene sequences. Using the TCRdist pipeline, a later analysis assigned CDR3 sequences along with most-parsimonious VDJ recombination scenarios. In a later analysis, each TCR beta chain was defined by its CDR3 amino acid sequence together with its V-gene family, and reads lacking a unique V-gene family were excluded. To address suspected cross-contamination and a sequencing artifact, a later analysis removed 592 highly shared, low-generation-probability nucleotide sequences. A later analysis calculated a clonal expansion index for each public chain from normalized within-repertoire ranks of inferred template counts. A later analysis computed generation probabilities with a VDJ recombination model fitted to out-of-frame rearrangements, and checked the results against IGoR. A later analysis scored TCR-TCR, TCR-HLA and TCR-CMV co-occurrence with hypergeometric tests, applying a repertoire-size bias correction to TCR pairs. False discovery rates were estimated in a later analysis by permuting HLA or CMV assignments 20 times. A later analysis grouped co-occurring TCRs with DBSCAN, adding TCRdist sequence similarity when clustering within HLA-allele-positive subsets. Co-occurrence clustering excluded repertoires with fewer than 30,000 or more than 120,000 public chains, plus five with anomalous nucleotide sharing. TCRdb's version of the immuneACCESS table is confined to in-frame rearrangements and falls short of the full clone set. An unresolved V gene accounts for under half of the shortfall where checked; the remainder is of unknown origin. From that table come the V and J calls and clone size; the DNA was used to work out D and trimming. The sample table lists 150,000 to 200,000 clones, under 85% of them with a count of one. The biggest ten clones account for 2.5% to 3.5% of the sample.

The V and J genes are TRBV5-1 and TRBJ2-1, with 16 middle bases fitting TRBD2. The sequence derives from a female donor in good health and CMV-seronegative. Sequenced input: PBMCs. The CDR3 protein is CASSGGTSGRVGYEQFF. The base sequence is TGCGCCAGCAGCGGAGGGACTAGCGGGAGGGTAGGTTACGAGCAGTTCTTC.